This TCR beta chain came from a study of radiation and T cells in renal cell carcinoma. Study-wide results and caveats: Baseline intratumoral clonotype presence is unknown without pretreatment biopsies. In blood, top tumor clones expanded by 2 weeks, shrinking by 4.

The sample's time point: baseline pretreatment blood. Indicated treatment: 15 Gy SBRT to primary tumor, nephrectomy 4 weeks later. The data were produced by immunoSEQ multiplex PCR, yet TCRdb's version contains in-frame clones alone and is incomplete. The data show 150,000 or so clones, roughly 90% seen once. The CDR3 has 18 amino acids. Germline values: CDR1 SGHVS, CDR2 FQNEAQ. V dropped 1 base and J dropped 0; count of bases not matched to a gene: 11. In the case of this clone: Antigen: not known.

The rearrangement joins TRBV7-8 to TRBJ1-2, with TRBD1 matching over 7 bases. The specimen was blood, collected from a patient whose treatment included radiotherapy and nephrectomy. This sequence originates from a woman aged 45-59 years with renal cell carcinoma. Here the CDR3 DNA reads TGTGCCAGCAGCTTAGGGGGAGGGGGCTTCCTACCTAACTATGGCTACACCTTC. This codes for CASSLGGGGFLPNYGYTF.